The 17 T cell receptor beta chains below come from one sample, sequenced in a study of CD8+ T cells in alopecia areata. Treatment denoted: oral pan-JAK inhibitor, 5-10 mg twice daily. TCR sequencing used cDNA made by reverse transcription of extracted RNA. TCRdb's table, derived via immunoSEQ multiplex PCR, lists solely in-frame clones and lacks some. The sample has 150,000 to 200,000 clones; about 53% are singletons. The sequencing here drew on CD8+ T cells sorted from blood, taken at week 24, from a patient treated with tofacitinib. These receptors all stem from a human donor with alopecia areata.

This clone was seen more than once but under ten times. The V and J genes are TRBV5-1 and TRBJ2-5; D unclear. Germline CDR1 and CDR2: SGHRS and YFSETQ. V was trimmed by 4 bases and J by 5 bases, leaving 12 bases between them. CDR3 length: 13 amino acids. This CDR3 reads CASSETPAETQYF. In nucleotides, the CDR3 is TGCGCCAGCAGCGAAACGCCCGCCGAGACCCAGTACTTC.

This clone was seen a few times. This chain uses TRBV6-1 with TRBJ2-7; 8 nucleotides line up with TRBD1. The junction had 4 bases not matched to a gene; V was cut back by 2 bases and J by 1 base. Germline assignment: CDR1 MNHNS and CDR2 SASEGT. The CDR3 spans 15 residues. The CDR3 sequence: CASSEYRTGSYEQYF. The CDR3 bases are TGTGCCAGCAGTGAATACCGGACAGGGTCCTACGAGCAGTACTTC.

The chain combines TRBV28 with TRBJ2-2, with 9 positions matching TRBD2. V trimming: 5 bases; J trimming: 5 bases; junction bases outside the gene matches: 6. The CDR3 has 15 residues. Germline V lookup: CDR1 MDHEN, CDR2 SYDVKM. The CDR3 nucleotides read TGTGCCAGCAGTCAGGGGACTAGCTTTACCGGGGAGCTGTTTTTT. This gives the protein CASSQGTSFTGELFF. The variable domain in full, completed from reference TRBV28 and TRBJ2-2, reads DVKVTQSSRYLVKRTGEKVFLECVQDMDHENMFWYRQDPGLGLRLIYFSYDVKMKEKGDIPEGYSVSREKKERFSLILESASTNQTSMYLCASSQGTSFTGELFFGEGSRLTVL.

Details on this clone: The CDR3 does not end in the conserved phenylalanine or tryptophan, so this is likely a read error. No DNA is shown, since the ends of the CDR3 on it are uncertain; the CDR3 is the one TCRdb lists. The chain couples TRBV23-1 to TRBJ1-4. TRBV23-1 is reported as an ORF; its role is uncertain. The CDR3 totals 13 residues, both ends included. The CDR3 sequence: CASSQSGVVRRVL.

The chain joins TRBV13 to TRBJ1-3; 7 positions agree with TRBD1. The V segment lost 4 bases and the J segment 7 bases; nucleotides outside the gene matches: 4. The CDR3 totals 13 residues. Germline V gene lookup returns CDR1 PRHDT and CDR2 FYEKMQ (reference sequence). This CDR3 is CASSSGQPNTIYF. Here the CDR3 DNA reads TGTGCCAGCAGCTCGGGACAGCCGAACACCATATATTTT.

The chain uses TRBV5-1 and TRBJ1-1; D uncertain. V was trimmed by 0 bases and J by 1 base, leaving 7 bases between them. CDR3 size: 14 residues. Germline assignment: CDR1 SGHRS and CDR2 YFSETQ. This CDR3 reads CASSLGPWNTEAFF. In nucleotides, the CDR3 is TGCGCCAGCAGCTTGGGTCCCTGGAACACTGAAGCTTTCTTT.

V is TRBV9 and J is TRBJ1-2; the match to TRBD1 covers 7 bases. J lost 4 bases, V lost 3 bases, and 9 bases had no gene match. CDR1 SGDLS and CDR2 YYNGEE come from the germline V gene. This CDR3 is built from 15 residues. The CDR3 DNA reads as TGTGCCAGCAGCGCCTCTCTTACAGGGGTCTATGGCTACACCTTC. It translates to CASSASLTGVYGYTF.

This clone has more than one count but fewer than ten. V gene TRBV2 combines with J gene TRBJ2-2, with 8 bases aligning to TRBD1. The CDR3 has 10 residues. V dropped 10 bases and J dropped 11; count of bases not matched to a gene: 3. The germline gives CDR1 SNHLY, CDR2 FYNNEI. The CDR3 protein is CATRGPELFF. The CDR3 DNA reads TGTGCCACCAGGGGGCCAGAGCTGTTTTTT.

This chain uses TRBV6-6 with TRBJ2-1, with D perhaps matching TRBD1 (5 bases). CDR1 and CDR2 from the germline V gene are MNHNY and SVGAGI (reference sequence). The CDR3 loop spans 14 amino acids. The V and J ends lost 10 bases and 6 bases respectively, with 19 bases between them. The CDR3 DNA sequence: TGTGCCACCGAGATCACAGGTGGCGGCAATGAGCAGTTCTTC. The encoded protein is CATEITGGGNEQFF.

Many counts were recorded for this clone. The chain joins TRBV19 to TRBJ1-2, with D perhaps matching TRBD1 (5 bases). Germline V lookup: CDR1 LNHDA, CDR2 SQIVND (reference sequence). Between the trimmed V and J ends, which lost 9 bases and 8 bases, there was a span of 22 bases. This CDR3 has 14 amino acids. The chain's CDR3 is CASYSGPRVEGYTF. The CDR3 DNA follows: TGTGCCAGCTATTCGGGACCTCGGGTGGAAGGCTACACCTTC.

V usage is TRBV7-6 and J usage is TRBJ2-1; D unclear. This CDR3 comprises 11 residues. Germline lookup yields CDR1 SGHVS and CDR2 FNYEAQ. Trimming took off 1 base at V and 9 bases at J, with 4 bases between the two ends. The CDR3 here is CASSLGSEQFF. In nucleotides, the CDR3 is TGTGCCAGCAGCTTAGGATCTGAGCAGTTCTTC.

There are a few counts of this clone. V usage is TRBV11-2 and J usage is TRBJ2-7, with D tentatively TRBD2 (7 bases). Germline lookup yields CDR1 SGHAT and CDR2 FQNNGV. Trimming stripped 5 bases from V and 5 bases from J, with 19 bases between. The CDR3 runs 15 residues. The CDR3, as DNA: TGTGCCAGCAGCCTCGCGGGGGCTCCCTCGAACGAGCAGTACTTC. Residues: CASSLAGAPSNEQYF. Filled out from reference TRBV11-2 and TRBJ2-7, the complete variable domain reads EAGVAQSPRYKIIEKRQSVAFWCNPISGHATLYWYQQILGQGPKLLIQFQNNGVVDDSQLPKDRFSAERLKGVDSTLKIQPAKLEDSAVYLCASSLAGAPSNEQYFGPGTRLTVT.

The chain is built from TRBV30 and TRBJ2-3; 11 positions match TRBD2. This CDR3 contains 18 residues. Germline CDR1 GTSNPN, CDR2 SVGIG (reference sequence). The ends lost 1 base at V and 4 bases at J; junction bases unmatched: 13. The chain's CDR3 is CAWSAGFGLAGRADTQYF. DNA for the CDR3: TGTGCCTGGAGTGCGGGATTCGGACTAGCGGGTAGGGCAGATACGCAGTATTTT.

The chain couples TRBV2 to TRBJ1-1; D remains unclear. V shed 8 bases and J shed 4 bases, with 14 bases lying between them. The CDR3 consists of 13 residues. Germline V CDR1 and CDR2: SNHLY, FYNNEI. CDR3 bases: TGTGCCAGCCAACCGCGGGGTTCCACTGAAGCTTTCTTT. Its protein product is CASQPRGSTEAFF.

J is TRBJ2-2 and V is TRBV7-8; D may be TRBD2 (5 bases). Trimming removed 3 bases from V and 7 bases from J, with 15 bases in between. Looked up from germline, CDR1 is SGHVS and CDR2 is FQNEAQ. The CDR3 runs 15 residues. The CDR3 nucleotides are TGTGCCAGCAGCTTTTCCGGGGAATCGAGCGGGGAGCTGTTTTTT. Protein: CASSFSGESSGELFF.

The chain carries TRBV14 and TRBJ2-1; 9 nucleotides match TRBD2. There are 14 residues in the CDR3. CDR1 and CDR2 (germline): SGHDN, FVKESK. The ends lost 6 bases at V and 8 bases at J; junction bases unmatched: 8. The CDR3 spells CASRRRGGSDEQFF. The CDR3 DNA reads as TGTGCCAGCAGAAGGCGGGGGGGCAGTGATGAGCAGTTCTTC.

The chain couples TRBV12-5 to TRBJ2-3, with 7 bases matching TRBD1. Per germline, CDR1 LGHNT and CDR2 FRNRAP. The V and J ends lost 5 bases and 0 bases, in that order; junction bases with no gene match: 2. This CDR3 is built from 14 residues. The CDR3 DNA reads TGTGCTAGTGGTACAGGGGCTAGCACAGATACGCAGTATTTT. It is translated as CASGTGASTDTQYF.